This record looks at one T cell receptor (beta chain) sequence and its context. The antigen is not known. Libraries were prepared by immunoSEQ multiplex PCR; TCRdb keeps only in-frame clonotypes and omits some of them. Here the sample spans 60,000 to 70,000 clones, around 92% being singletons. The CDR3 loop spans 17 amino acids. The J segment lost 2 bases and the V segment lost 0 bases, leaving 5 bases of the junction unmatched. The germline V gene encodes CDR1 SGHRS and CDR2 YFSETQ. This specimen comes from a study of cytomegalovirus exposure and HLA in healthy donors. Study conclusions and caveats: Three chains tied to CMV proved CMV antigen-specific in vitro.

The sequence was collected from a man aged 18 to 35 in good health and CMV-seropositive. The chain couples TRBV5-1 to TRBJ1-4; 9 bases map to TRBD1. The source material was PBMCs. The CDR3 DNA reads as TGCGCCAGCAGCTTGGATACAGGGGGCATGACTAATGAAAAACTGTTTTTT. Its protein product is CASSLDTGGMTNEKLFF.